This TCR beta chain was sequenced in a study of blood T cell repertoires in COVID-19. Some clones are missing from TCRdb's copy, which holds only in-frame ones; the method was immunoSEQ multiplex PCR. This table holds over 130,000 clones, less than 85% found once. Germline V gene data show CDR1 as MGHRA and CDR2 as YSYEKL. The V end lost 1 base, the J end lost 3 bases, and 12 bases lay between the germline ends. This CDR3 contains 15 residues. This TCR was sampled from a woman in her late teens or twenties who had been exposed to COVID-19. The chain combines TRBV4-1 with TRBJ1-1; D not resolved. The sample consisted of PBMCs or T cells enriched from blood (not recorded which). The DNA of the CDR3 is TGCGCCAGCAGCCAAGTTGACCTAGGAGACACTGAAGCTTTCTTT. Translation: CASSQVDLGDTEAFF.